These 16 T cell receptor beta chains share one sample of origin, sequenced in a study of CD8 T cells in Susac syndrome. Random hexamers served to reverse transcribe roughly 0.5 to 1 ug RNA. TCRdb re-derived calls from the immunoSEQ multiplex PCR reads in MiXCR, one entry per CDR3 protein. The table lists some 120,000 distinct CDR3 sequences, about 95% of them singletons, with around 0.12% in the top ten. The sequencing input was CD4+ T cells from PBMCs. Receptor source: a human donor in good health.

The V gene is TRBV3-1, the J gene TRBJ1-5; D remains ambiguous. This CDR3 has 15 amino acids. V lost 2 bases and J 9 bases, leaving 17 bases between the germline ends. The V gene's germline CDR1 is LGHDT and CDR2 YNNKEL (reference sequence). CDR3 nucleotides: TGTGCCAGCAGCCAATCCCTCAGGACCGGGCGGCCCCAGCATTTT. Protein product: CASSQSLRTGRPQHF. Together with reference TRBV3-1 and TRBJ1-5, the CDR3 gives the full variable domain: DTAVSQTPKYLVTQMGNDKSIKCEQNLGHDTMYWYKQDSKKFLKIMFSYNNKELIINETVPNRFSPKSPDKAHLNLHINSLELGDSAVYFCASSQSLRTGRPQHFGDGTRLSIL.

V and J are TRBV5-1 and TRBJ2-1, with 13 bases identical to TRBD2. Trimming took 5 bases from V and 7 from J; bases not matched to a gene: 6. Germline loops: CDR1 SGHRS, CDR2 YFSETQ. The CDR3 consists of 15 residues. Here the CDR3 reads CASSQLAGGQNEQFF. In DNA form, the CDR3 reads TGCGCCAGCAGTCAACTAGCGGGAGGGCAAAATGAGCAGTTCTTC.

The chain links TRBV5-1 to TRBJ2-7; TRBD2 agrees at 10 bases. CDR3 size: 16 residues. Germline values: CDR1 SGHRS, CDR2 YFSETQ. V gave up 0 bases and J gave up 7 bases; unmatched junction bases: 10. This CDR3 reads CASSLGVLAGVGEQYF. CDR3 DNA: TGCGCCAGCAGCTTGGGCGTTCTAGCGGGAGTGGGTGAGCAGTACTTC.

V usage is TRBV28 and J usage is TRBJ2-7; TRBD2 matches at 8 bases. V lost 7 bases and J lost 3; bases outside the gene matches: 5. Germline CDR1 and CDR2: MDHEN and SYDVKM. The CDR3 loop spans 13 amino acids. The CDR3 nucleotides read TGTGCCAGCATCCCGGGGGGGTTCTACGAGCAGTACTTC. Protein: CASIPGGFYEQYF. The complete variable domain, with remaining parts taken from reference TRBV28 and TRBJ2-7, reads DVKVTQSSRYLVKRTGEKVFLECVQDMDHENMFWYRQDPGLGLRLIYFSYDVKMKEKGDIPEGYSVSREKKERFSLILESASTNQTSMYLCASIPGGFYEQYFGPGTRLTVT.

The chain combines TRBV6-5 with TRBJ2-7; 11 positions agree with TRBD2. V lost 6 bases and J lost 0; bases outside the gene matches: 4. Germline V gene lookup returns CDR1 MNHEY and CDR2 SVGAGI. This CDR3 has 15 amino acids. CDR3 loop: CASRRTSGPSYEQYF. CDR3 DNA: TGTGCCAGCAGAAGGACTAGCGGGCCCTCCTACGAGCAGTACTTC.

The gene calls are TRBV18 and TRBJ2-3; tentatively, D is TRBD2 (5 bases). The CDR3 is made up of 15 amino acids. Germline V CDR1 and CDR2: KGHSH, LQKENI. Trimming took off 5 bases at V and 1 base at J, with 13 bases between the two ends. The CDR3: CASSSLLGGTDTQYF. DNA for the CDR3: TGTGCCAGCTCATCCCTTCTGGGAGGCACAGATACGCAGTATTTT.

The CDR3 DNA is TGCGCCAGCAGCCCAAGACAGGGTAGCGCGACTGAAGCTTTCTTT. It is translated as CASSPRQGSATEAFF. The V call is TRBV5-1, the J call TRBJ1-1; 7 positions agree with TRBD1. Trimming took 4 bases from V and 5 from J; bases not matched to a gene: 11. CDR1 and CDR2 from the germline V gene are SGHRS and YFSETQ. CDR3 length equals 15 residues.

The CDR3 sequence is CASIKEGAGAGYEQYF. The CDR3 DNA follows: TGTGCCAGCATTAAAGAAGGGGCAGGGGCGGGTTACGAGCAGTACTTC. The chain combines TRBV25-1 with TRBJ2-7; perhaps TRBD1 as D (6 bases). The V gene's germline CDR1 is MGHDK and CDR2 SYGVNS. The CDR3 totals 16 residues. With 7 bases removed from V and 4 bases from J, the gap between germline ends came to 23 bases.

V usage is TRBV6-5 and J usage is TRBJ2-1, with 10 bases matching TRBD2. Germline loops: CDR1 MNHEY, CDR2 SVGAGI. The ends lost 0 bases at V and 11 bases at J; junction bases unmatched: 4. CDR3 length: 14 residues. CDR3 nucleotide sequence: TGTGCCAGCAGTTACTCTACTAGCGGGGTGAAGCAGTTCTTC. This encodes CASSYSTSGVKQFF.

This clonotype was detected only once. The V call is TRBV3-1, the J call TRBJ1-1, with D perhaps TRBD1 (5 bases). The V gene's germline CDR1 is LGHDT and CDR2 YNNKEL (reference sequence). The CDR3 loop spans 12 amino acids. The V and J ends lost 1 base and 11 bases respectively, with 11 bases between them. This chain's CDR3 is CASSQVMGPAFF. DNA for the CDR3: TGTGCCAGCAGCCAAGTTATGGGACCGGCTTTCTTT.

The CDR3 reads CASSPSRASYEQYF. The CDR3, as DNA: TGTGCCAGCAGCCCGAGCCGCGCCTCCTACGAGCAGTACTTC. This chain joins TRBV5-5 and TRBJ2-7; D not certain. The V and J ends lost 4 bases and 0 bases respectively, with 11 bases between them. CDR1 SGHKS and CDR2 YYEKEE come from the germline V gene (reference sequence). The CDR3 has 14 residues.

This clonotype appeared a single time. The V call is TRBV20-1, the J call TRBJ1-1; D might be TRBD1 (6 bases). The CDR3 is 11 amino acids. The V gene's germline CDR1 is DFQATT and CDR2 SNEGSKA (reference sequence). The CDR3 DNA sequence: TGCAGCAAGACAGGTAACACTGAAGCTTTCTTT. Translating gives CSKTGNTEAFF.

The genes are TRBV7-8 and TRBJ2-4; perhaps TRBD2 as D (6 bases). Trimming left V 1 base short and J 1 base short, with 17 bases between. Germline V gene sequence: CDR1 SGHVS, CDR2 FQNEAQ. This CDR3 contains 18 residues. This CDR3 reads CASSLGRFSGGAKNIQYF. In DNA form, the CDR3 reads TGTGCCAGCAGCTTAGGACGGTTCAGTGGAGGGGCCAAAAACATTCAGTACTTC. Full variable domain (remainder filled in from reference TRBV7-8 and TRBJ2-4): GAGVSQSPRYKVAKRGQDVALRCDPISGHVSLFWYQQALGQGPEFLTYFQNEAQLDKSGLPSDRFFAERPEGSVSTLKIQRTQQEDSAVYLCASSLGRFSGGAKNIQYFGAGTRLSVL.

This chain connects TRBV7-9 to TRBJ2-3; TRBD2 agrees at 11 bases. V was clipped by 5 bases and J by 4 bases; unmatched bases: 14. This CDR3 has 18 residues. Germline CDR1 and CDR2: SEHNR and FQNEAQ (reference sequence). CDR3 protein: CASSVGLVAGGPSDTQYF. The DNA for the CDR3 is TGTGCCAGCAGCGTCGGCCTCGTAGCGGGAGGGCCATCAGATACGCAGTATTTT.

CDR3 bases: TGTGCCAGCAGCGTCTCACGGGGGCTAGCGGCAGAGACCCAGTACTTC. Amino acid sequence: CASSVSRGLAAETQYF. This chain joins TRBV7-2 and TRBJ2-5, with a possible D match to TRBD2 (7 bases). The CDR3 is 16 amino acids. Trimming cost V 5 bases and J 4 bases, with 20 bases left between them. Looked up from germline, CDR1 is SGHTA and CDR2 is FQGNSA.

The chain is built from TRBV13 and TRBJ2-1; no firm D call. V lost 0 bases and J 8 bases, leaving 14 bases between the germline ends. This CDR3 has 15 amino acids. Germline CDR1 and CDR2: PRHDT and FYEKMQ (reference sequence). CDR3: CASSLGDGPSDEQFF. The DNA of the CDR3 is TGTGCCAGCAGCTTAGGCGACGGCCCCTCAGATGAGCAGTTCTTC.